One and the same sample provided the 30 T cell receptor beta chains below, sequenced in a study of siplizumab effects on memory and regulatory T cells. Only in-frame clones appear in the TCRdb table, and some are missing; sequencing was by immunoSEQ multiplex PCR. The table lists around 100,000 clones, about 95% of them singletons. The sample was non-Treg CD4+ T cells sorted from blood. Source of these receptors: a human donor in good health.

The rearrangement uses TRBV19 and TRBJ2-7; D might be TRBD2 (5 bases). Germline CDR1 and CDR2: LNHDA and SQIVND (reference sequence). V lost 1 base and J 0 bases, leaving 7 bases between the germline ends. The CDR3 has 14 residues. For the CDR3, the DNA is TGTGCCAGTAGTATAGTTCTAGCCTCCTACGAGCAGTACTTC. Its translation is CASSIVLASYEQYF.

This rearrangement joins TRBV7-3 to TRBJ2-7; the D gene is possibly TRBD2 (5 bases). The CDR3 loop spans 14 amino acids. Germline CDR1 is SGHTA and CDR2 is FQGTGA. V was clipped by 1 base and J by 6 bases, with 13 bases between them. Here the CDR3 reads CASSLKGGAAEQYF. The CDR3 DNA is TGTGCCAGCAGCTTAAAGGGCGGAGCGGCCGAGCAGTACTTC.

V is TRBV6-5 and J is TRBJ1-3; D ambiguous. V was clipped by 7 bases and J by 0 bases, with 13 bases between them. The germline gives CDR1 MNHEY, CDR2 SVGAGI. The CDR3 is 15 residues long. CDR3 nucleotides: TGTGCCAGCACGGGTGCCCTGCTCTCTGGAAACACCATATATTTT. This translates into CASTGALLSGNTIYF.

The rearrangement joins TRBV11-3 to TRBJ2-7; the match to TRBD2 covers 9 bases. This CDR3 has 16 amino acids. CDR1 is SGHNT and CDR2 is YENEEA in the germline V gene. V lost 0 bases to trimming and J lost 9 bases; unmatched junction nucleotides: 12. CDR3 DNA sequence: TGTGCCAGCAGCTTAGATGGTGGGACTAGCTCAGAACGGCAGTACTTC. Its translation: CASSLDGGTSSERQYF. Full variable domain (rest looked up from reference TRBV11-3 and TRBJ2-7): EAGVVQSPRYKIIEKKQPVAFWCNPISGHNTLYWYLQNLGQGPELLIRYENEEAVDDSQLPKDRFSAERLKGVDSTLKIQPAELGDSAVYLCASSLDGGTSSERQYFGPGTRLTVT.

The rearrangement uses TRBV28 and TRBJ2-1; TRBD2 aligns across 11 bases. This CDR3 has 13 residues. The V segment lost 6 bases and the J segment 10 bases; nucleotides outside the gene matches: 5. CDR1 is MDHEN and CDR2 is SYDVKM in the germline V gene. The CDR3 loop reads CASRPGTSGEQFF. The CDR3, as DNA: TGTGCCAGCAGACCGGGGACTAGCGGAGAGCAGTTCTTC. Full variable domain (outside the CDR3, taken from reference TRBV28 and TRBJ2-1): DVKVTQSSRYLVKRTGEKVFLECVQDMDHENMFWYRQDPGLGLRLIYFSYDVKMKEKGDIPEGYSVSREKKERFSLILESASTNQTSMYLCASRPGTSGEQFFGPGTRLTVL.

The rearrangement links TRBV28 to TRBJ2-4; either TRBD1 or TRBD2 may fit D (6 bases each). The CDR3 has 16 amino acids. Germline V gene sequence: CDR1 MDHEN, CDR2 SYDVKM. Between the trimmed V and J ends, which lost 2 bases and 0 bases, there was a span of 11 bases. This CDR3 reads CASSLEGGIAKNIQYF. CDR3 in DNA: TGTGCCAGCAGTTTAGAAGGGGGGATAGCCAAAAACATTCAGTACTTC.

The chain combines TRBV5-6 with TRBJ1-4; D perhaps matches TRBD1 (6 bases). Trimming took off 4 bases at V and 1 base at J, with 14 bases between the two ends. Germline V gives CDR1 SGHDT, CDR2 YYEEEE. The CDR3 runs 16 residues. Here the CDR3 reads CASSKGQMVTNEKLFF. In nucleotides, the CDR3 is TGTGCCAGCAGCAAGGGACAAATGGTAACTAATGAAAAACTGTTTTTT. Complete variable domain (other parts from reference TRBV5-6 and TRBJ1-4): DAGVTQSPTHLIKTRGQQVTLRCSPKSGHDTVSWYQQALGQGPQFIFQYYEEEERQRGNFPDRFSGHQFPNYSSELNVNALLLGDSALYLCASSKGQMVTNEKLFFGSGTQLSVL.

The rearrangement links TRBV19 to TRBJ1-3; D is perhaps TRBD1 (5 bases). Germline CDR1 reads LNHDA; CDR2 reads SQIVND (reference sequence). V dropped 5 bases and J dropped 5 bases, with 13 bases sitting between them. This CDR3 is 14 amino acids long. The CDR3, as DNA: TGTGCCAGTAGTCTCGAGGACATACGAAACACCATATATTTT. It yields the protein CASSLEDIRNTIYF.

The chain uses TRBV10-3 and TRBJ2-1; 9 nucleotides align to TRBD2. After removal of 7 bases from V and 8 bases from J, the junction contained 6 bases not matched to a gene. CDR1 ENHRY and CDR2 SYGVKD come from the germline V gene. This CDR3 spans 13 amino acids. Here the CDR3 DNA reads TGTGCCATCAATAGCGGGAGCAGAGATGAGCAGTTCTTC. It codes for CAINSGSRDEQFF.

V usage is TRBV13 and J usage is TRBJ1-3, with TRBD1 matching 7 bases. Per the germline V gene, CDR1 is PRHDT and CDR2 is FYEKMQ (reference sequence). The CDR3 covers 14 residues. The junction had 1 base not matched to a gene; V was cut back by 5 bases and J by 0 bases. CDR3 in DNA: TGTGCCAGCAGCCGGGACAGCTCTGGAAACACCATATATTTT. Its protein product is CASSRDSSGNTIYF.

This chain uses TRBV19 with TRBJ1-2, with 11 bases aligning to TRBD1. With V trimmed by 3 bases and J by 8 bases, 17 bases remained unmatched. Germline V gene sequence: CDR1 LNHDA, CDR2 SQIVND (reference sequence). The CDR3 covers 18 residues. The CDR3 nucleotides read TGTGCCAGTAGTATTCGACGGCCTGGACAGGGGGCACGAGGGGGCTACACCTTC. This codes for CASSIRRPGQGARGGYTF.

The chain is built from TRBV10-3 and TRBJ2-1, with 13 positions matching TRBD2. The trim removed 10 bases at V and 8 bases at J, leaving 5 bases unmatched. The CDR3 length is 13 residues. Germline CDR1 reads ENHRY; CDR2 reads SYGVKD. The CDR3 region has the DNA TGTGCCAGCAGACTAGCGGGAGGCGATGAGCAGTTCTTC. Amino acids: CASRLAGGDEQFF.

The V and J genes are TRBV6-6 and TRBJ2-1, with 9 bases lining up with TRBD1. CDR1 and CDR2 from the germline V gene are MNHNY and SVGAGI (reference sequence). V trimming: 7 bases; J trimming: 6 bases; junction bases outside the gene matches: 7. The CDR3 loop spans 14 amino acids. CDR3 protein: CASIRTGVINEQFF. CDR3 nucleotide sequence: TGTGCCAGCATTCGGACAGGGGTGATCAATGAGCAGTTCTTC.

The chain recombines TRBV5-1 with TRBJ1-1; a weak D match, TRBD1 (6 bases). The CDR3 runs to 14 residues. Germline values: CDR1 SGHRS, CDR2 YFSETQ. Trimming removed 2 bases from V and 5 bases from J, with 13 bases in between. The CDR3, as DNA: TGCGCCAGCAGCTTAGGAAACCAGGGGACTGAAGCTTTCTTT. Translating gives CASSLGNQGTEAFF.

The chain employs TRBV9 and TRBJ2-3; 12 bases line up with TRBD1. Per germline, CDR1 SGDLS and CDR2 YYNGEE. The junction had 8 bases not matched to a gene; V was cut back by 3 bases and J by 3 bases. This CDR3 has 17 residues. CDR3 DNA sequence: TGTGCCAGCAGCGCTAGTGGGACAGGGGGCGGAACAGATACGCAGTATTTT. It encodes CASSASGTGGGTDTQYF.

The chain carries TRBV6-1 and TRBJ2-1; the D gene is possibly TRBD1 (5 bases). Germline loops: CDR1 MNHNS, CDR2 SASEGT. The ends were cut back, 1 base at V and 15 bases at J, with 16 bases in the middle. CDR3 length equals 13 residues. The CDR3 region has the DNA TGTGCCAGCAGTGAAGGTTCAGGGATGATACGGTTCTTC. Its translation: CASSEGSGMIRFF.

The genes are TRBV19 and TRBJ2-5, with 9 bases lining up with TRBD1. V was pared by 4 bases and J by 7 bases, with 10 bases of the junction left unmatched. The V gene's germline CDR1 is LNHDA and CDR2 SQIVND (reference sequence). This CDR3 has 15 amino acids. CDR3 DNA: TGTGCCAGTAGTAAGGTCCCGGGACAGGGTTGGACCCAGTACTTC. Its protein product is CASSKVPGQGWTQYF.

The CDR3 coding sequence is TGTGCCAGCAAGAGGGCAGTCACAGATACGCAGTATTTT. Encoded protein: CASKRAVTDTQYF. The chain combines TRBV2 with TRBJ2-3, with D perhaps matching TRBD2 (5 bases). The CDR3 extends over 13 amino acids. Deletions cut 7 bases from V and 2 bases from J, with 10 bases between. CDR1 SNHLY and CDR2 FYNNEI come from the germline V gene.

The V and J genes are TRBV29-1 and TRBJ2-3, with D unresolved. CDR1 is SQVTM and CDR2 is ANQGSEA in the germline V gene. The CDR3 is 15 residues long. The germline V and J ends were trimmed by 4 bases and 6 bases, with 20 bases remaining between them. The DNA of the CDR3 is TGCAGCGTTGGGGGATCTTCGGGCCGTATGGATACGCAGTATTTT. This gives the protein CSVGGSSGRMDTQYF.

The CDR3: CASTFPGQGYGYTF. CDR3 DNA: TGTGCCAGCACCTTCCCGGGACAGGGCTATGGCTACACCTTC. This sequence joins TRBV5-4 and TRBJ1-2; 9 bases are a match to TRBD1. Trimming at V came to 6 bases and at J to 4 bases, leaving 7 bases not matched to a gene. From germline, CDR1 is SGHNT and CDR2 YYREEE (reference sequence). The CDR3 has 14 amino acids.

V and J are TRBV27 and TRBJ2-1; 12 bases are a match to TRBD2. V lost 7 bases and J lost 4; bases outside the gene matches: 17. This CDR3 is built from 19 residues. The germline V gene has CDR1 MNHEY and CDR2 SMNVEV (reference sequence). This CDR3 is CASIPQGNRLAGAYNEQFF. The CDR3 DNA sequence: TGTGCCAGCATCCCACAGGGCAACCGACTAGCGGGAGCGTACAATGAGCAGTTCTTC.

V usage is TRBV20-1 and J usage is TRBJ1-2; 9 bases fit TRBD1. Losses at the gene ends were 3 bases for V and 8 bases for J; bases not matched to a gene: 1. CDR1 and CDR2 from the germline V gene are DFQATT and SNEGSKA (reference sequence). The CDR3 loop spans 11 amino acids. The CDR3 coding sequence is TGCAGTGCTAGGGGGACAGGGGGCTACACCTTC. Translating it yields CSARGTGGYTF.

The chain carries TRBV7-8 and TRBJ2-7; 7 bases map to TRBD1. Germline CDR1 SGHVS, CDR2 FQNEAQ. V lost 3 bases and J lost 0; bases outside the gene matches: 2. The CDR3 is made up of 14 amino acids. CDR3 bases: TGTGCCAGCAGCTTCCGGGACAGCTCCTACGAGCAGTACTTC. Translating gives CASSFRDSSYEQYF.

The chain combines TRBV30 with TRBJ2-3, with D maybe TRBD1 (6 bases). V was clipped by 3 bases and J by 2 bases, with 15 bases between them. Germline CDR1 GTSNPN, CDR2 SVGIG (reference sequence). This CDR3 contains 15 residues. In DNA, the CDR3 is TGTGCCTGGAGGTTTGGACAGACCCCCACAGATACGCAGTATTTT. Residues: CAWRFGQTPTDTQYF.

The chain couples TRBV19 to TRBJ2-3; TRBD2 agrees at 11 bases. This CDR3 contains 16 residues. CDR1 and CDR2 (germline): LNHDA, SQIVND (reference sequence). V was pared by 4 bases and J by 2 bases, with 5 bases of the junction left unmatched. The CDR3 DNA is TGTGCCAGTAGTACCGGGACTAGCGGATACACAGATACGCAGTATTTT. This encodes CASSTGTSGYTDTQYF.

The chain is built from TRBV7-9 and TRBJ1-1; D is ambiguous. Germline V gives CDR1 SEHNR, CDR2 FQNEAQ (reference sequence). The length of the CDR3 is 13 residues. V was shortened by 2 bases and J by 3 bases, with 7 bases between the two germline ends. CDR3 residues: CASSLLSDTEAFF. The CDR3 nucleotides are TGTGCCAGCAGCTTATTGTCGGACACTGAAGCTTTCTTT.

This clone was counted once. V is TRBV10-2 and J is TRBJ2-3; 12 nucleotides match TRBD2. The length of the CDR3 is 16 residues. Germline CDR1 and CDR2: WSHSY and SAAADI. V trimming: 7 bases; J trimming: 3 bases; junction bases outside the gene matches: 8. The CDR3 DNA is TGCGCCAGCACCCCTAGCGGGAGGGCTGGAACAGATACGCAGTATTTT. Translating it yields CASTPSGRAGTDTQYF.

The chain recombines TRBV5-3 with TRBJ1-3; D call uncertain. TRBV5-3 is given ORF status, its function remaining uncertain. The CDR3 is 14 amino acids. V was cut by 2 bases and J by 4 bases, with 10 bases left in between. The CDR3 protein is CARSFEDSGNTIYF. The CDR3 DNA is TGTGCCAGAAGCTTCGAGGATTCAGGAAACACCATATATTTT.

This clone was found a few times. This chain connects TRBV9 to TRBJ2-1, with a weak D call TRBD1 (6 bases). V lost 0 bases and J lost 7, with 8 bases in between. The V gene's germline CDR1 is SGDLS and CDR2 YYNGEE. The CDR3 consists of 13 residues. CDR3 sequence (DNA): TGTGCCAGCAGCGTAGCGCAGGGGAATGAGCAGTTCTTC. Amino acids: CASSVAQGNEQFF.

The genes are TRBV5-6 and TRBJ2-3, with D unresolved. V shed 2 bases and J shed 4 bases, with 8 bases lying between them. The CDR3 covers 13 residues. Per germline, CDR1 SGHDT and CDR2 YYEEEE. In DNA, the CDR3 is TGTGCCAGCAGCTTTAGGAGTTCAGATACGCAGTATTTT. Translated: CASSFRSSDTQYF.